Detailed here is one TCR beta chain. The data stem from a study of T cells in Graves' hyperthyroidism and ophthalmopathy. Amplified regions were TCR beta CDR3 sequences from RNA transcripts. Using the HTBI primer set, a first-round RT-PCR was run on the TCR CDR3. TCRdb reprocessed the multiplex PCR reads with MiXCR, giving one entry per CDR3 protein. The table includes more than 450,000 distinct CDR3 sequences, 14% detected once. The CDR3 length is 14 residues. The germline CDR1 and CDR2 sequences are SGDLS and YYNGEE. Trimming left V 2 bases short and J 4 bases short, with 11 bases between. Input material: blood. The V and J genes are TRBV9 and TRBJ2-3; the D gene is possibly TRBD2 (6 bases). The source is a woman in her thirties or forties with Graves' hyperthyroidism. The CDR3 nucleotides are TGTGCCAGCAGCGTCGGGGGAGCCTCAGATACGCAGTATTTT. This translates into CASSVGGASDTQYF.